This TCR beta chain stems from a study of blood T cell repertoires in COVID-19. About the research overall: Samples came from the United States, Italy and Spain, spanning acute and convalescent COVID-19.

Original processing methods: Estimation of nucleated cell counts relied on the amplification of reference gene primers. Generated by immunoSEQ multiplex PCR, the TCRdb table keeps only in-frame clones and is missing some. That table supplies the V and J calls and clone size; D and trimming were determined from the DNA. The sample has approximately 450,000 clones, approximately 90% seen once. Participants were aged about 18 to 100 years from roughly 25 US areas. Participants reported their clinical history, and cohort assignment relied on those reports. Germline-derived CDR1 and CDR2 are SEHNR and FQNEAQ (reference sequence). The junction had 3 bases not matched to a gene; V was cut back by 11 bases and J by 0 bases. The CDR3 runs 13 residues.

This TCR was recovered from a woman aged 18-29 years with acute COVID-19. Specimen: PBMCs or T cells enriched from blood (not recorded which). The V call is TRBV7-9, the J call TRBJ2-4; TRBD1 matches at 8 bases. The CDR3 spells CAGQGLAKNIQYF. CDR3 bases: TGTGCCGGACAGGGCCTAGCCAAAAACATTCAGTACTTC.